This paragraph covers one T cell receptor beta chain sequence. This clonotype was observed many times. The target of this receptor is not known. No base quality values were provided; no much bigger clone lies one nucleotide off. The CDR3 runs 15 amino acids, cysteine and phenylalanine included. Only the CDR3 portion is preserved as DNA: 45 bases, with reading frame beginning at the first base. Between the V and J ends, shortened by 0 bases and 6 bases respectively, the junction contains 14 bases. Reading the germline V gene gives CDR1 SGHRS and CDR2 YFSETQ. Receptor libraries were prepared by PCR. Reads for this sample came from an Illumina HiSeq 2500. To normalize quantification of the TCRbeta repertoire, the TCR libraries were built with molecular barcoding that relied on unique molecular identifiers. The public reads were run again by TCRdb, first through fastp at Q25 and then through MiXCR, and only productive beta chains were kept. A single entry per CDR3 protein holds the most common genes and DNA from its merged rows. This sample is represented by roughly 340,000 distinct CDR3 sequences; 15% to 20% of them were singletons. The ten largest account for 35% to 50% of the sample.

This specimen comes from a study of T-cell reconstitution after alpha-beta-depleted transplantation in children (dated by TCRdb to 2016 to 2017). Background for the entire study: The study quantitatively tracked T-cell immune reconstitution after TCRalphabeta/CD19-depleted allogeneic hematopoietic cell transplantation in children using TCR repertoire profiling. Overall study outcomes, separate from this receptor: Over subsequent months, a decline in hyperexpanded clone frequencies was noted, and after one year, T-cell counts and TCRbeta diversity were mostly ascribed to newly produced T cells. In some patients, high TCRbeta diversity at day 60 was attributed to recipient T cells and intrathymic progenitors that had survived conditioning. About two months after transplant, the apparently early recovery of alphabetaT-cell counts reportedly depended on just several hundred clones that had expanded rapidly and came from non-depleted graft cells.

According to the study, the label for this sample's treatment or condition signals: allogeneic hematopoietic cell transplantation with graft depleted of TCRalphabeta T cells and CD19 B cells. The transplant recipients were children given TCRalphabeta/CD19-depleted allogeneic hematopoietic cell grafts. The sequence is built from TRBV5-1 and TRBJ2-3, with an unclear D gene assignment. The sample in question was PBMCs, mostly from graft donor cells, obtained 360 days after TCRalphabeta/CD19-depleted stem cell transplant. The sequence was obtained from a male patient under 10 years old who had a stem cell transplant for acute lymphoblastic leukemia, so the T cells may come from the graft donor. The sequence in DNA is TGCGCCAGCAGCTTGGCTTATGGGGATCGGGATACGCAGTATTTT. This sequence encodes CASSLAYGDRDTQYF.